This T cell receptor (beta chain) originates from a study of T cells after yellow fever vaccination. Study-wide context: Fractions of limited cellularity were prepared by means of SMART-Seq v4 Ultra Low Input. Study-level results: From the bulk population, abundant clonotypes could contaminate and appear within FACS-sorted repertoires. Most primary-vaccination clones reappeared after the booster (approximately 97% CD4, approximately 88% CD8).

TCRdb re-called the 5' RACE reads through MiXCR, storing one row per CDR3 protein. The data show 300,000 to 450,000 distinct CDR3 sequences, 6.2% seen once. The CDR3 spans 14 residues. V lost 2 bases and J 6 bases, leaving 12 bases between the germline ends. Germline V gene data show CDR1 as MNHEY and CDR2 as SMNVEV (reference sequence). The sample holds many counts of this clonotype. What it recognizes is unknown. The gene calls are TRBV27 and TRBJ2-3; D gene uncertain. The sample in question was PBMCs, obtained 5 days after the yellow fever booster vaccination. The receptor comes from a man aged 30 to 39 who received the YFV17D yellow fever vaccine. CDR3 in amino acids: CASSLVLGRDTQYF. In DNA form, the CDR3 reads TGTGCCAGCAGTTTAGTACTGGGTAGGGATACGCAGTATTTT.